This record covers a single TCR beta chain. Assay: immunoSEQ multiplex PCR; the TCRdb copy retains only in-frame clones and omits some. The sample has around 65,000 clones, roughly 77% seen once. The germline V and J ends were trimmed by 1 base and 3 bases, with 10 bases remaining between them. The length of the CDR3 is 15 residues. Germline V gene sequence: CDR1 SGHTA, CDR2 FQGNSA. This sample is drawn from a study of blood T cell repertoires in COVID-19. Study information: The origin of the acute and convalescent COVID-19 samples was the United States, Italy and Spain.

Input material: peripheral blood. The chain uses TRBV7-2 and TRBJ1-5; TRBD1 might be the D (5 bases). This sequence originates from a man aged 80 or over with acute or convalescent COVID-19. The CDR3, as DNA: TGTGCCAGCAGCTTAGGCCGACAGACCAATCAGCCCCAGCATTTT. Amino acid sequence: CASSLGRQTNQPQHF.